This T cell receptor beta chain emerged from a study of T cells expressing NK-cell markers. Study background: Source material for TCR beta repertoires consisted of sorted CD3+CD56+NKG2C+, CD3+CD56+NKG2C- and CD3+CD56-NKG2C+ T cells. Of eight sequenced donors, seven were HCMV-seropositive and one HCMV-seronegative. General study findings and limits: Questions lingered over whether expanded NKG2C+ T cell clones were HCMV-specific.

5'RACE template switching with UMIs generated TCR beta cDNA. TCRdb reprocessed the 5' RACE reads, with one entry per CDR3 protein and no DNA. The listing records approximately 460,000 distinct CDR3 sequences. CDR1 and CDR2 from the germline V gene are DFQATT and SNEGSKA (reference sequence). The CDR3 sequence is 19 residues long. Comments on this clonotype: Its antigen is unidentified.

Sequenced sample: blood T cells: a sorted CD56 or NKG2C T cell subset, CD4+ or CD8+ T cells, or bulk PBMC T cells (not recorded which). The clonotype comes from a woman between 18 and 70 years old in good health. This chain links TRBV20-1 with TRBJ2-7; no DNA is available, so the TRBD2 call from TCRdb remains unchecked. CDR3 region: CSAREVASGREVISYEQYF.